These T cell receptor beta chains were read from a single sample in a study of blood T cell repertoires in COVID-19. Assay used: immunoSEQ multiplex PCR; TCRdb lists only in-frame clones, some missing. The table includes about 160,000 clones, about 85% detected once. Sequences were obtained from peripheral blood. The receptors were gathered from a man in his 60s who had recovered from COVID-19. The CDR3 runs from the conserved cysteine through the conserved F or W. A D gene is named only where the DNA matches it firmly. Clone size appears in some rows only: once, few, many, or a class for an expanded clone.

J,size,D,V,DNA,CDR3
TRBJ1-6,few,.,TRBV12-3/TRBV12-4,TGTGCCAGCACCACCTCCGGGAACTCACCCCTCCACTTT,CASTTSGNSPLHF
TRBJ2-1,.,.,TRBV3-1/TRBV3-2,TGTGCCAGCAGCCTGAGGGGGGAGCAGTTCTTC,CASSLRGEQFF
TRBJ1-2,.,TRBD1,TRBV30,TGTGCCTGGGGGACAGGGGGTCGTTCACATGGCTACACCTTC,CAWGTGGRSHGYTF
TRBJ1-1,.,.,TRBV7-3,TGTGCCAGCAGCTTATTGGGGAGTGGGAACACTGAAGCTTTCTTT,CASSLLGSGNTEAFF
TRBJ2-5,.,.,TRBV7-2,TGTGCCAGCAGCCCAAATGGGAGAGCCCAAGAGACCCAGTACTTC,CASSPNGRAQETQYF
TRBJ2-3,few,.,TRBV18,TGTGCCAGCTCACGAGGCACAGATACGCAGTATTTT,CASSRGTDTQYF
TRBJ2-1,.,.,TRBV19,TGTGCCAGTAGTATAAAGATGGGGGCCCACAGTGAGCAGTTCTTC,CASSIKMGAHSEQFF
TRBJ1-1,.,TRBD1,TRBV6-5,TGTGCCAGCAGTTGGACAGGCCCCCCCCACGCTGAAGCTTTCTTT,CASSWTGPPHAEAFF
TRBJ2-7,.,.,TRBV19,TGTGCCAGTAGTAACCGGGACACACCCTACGAGCAGTACTTC,CASSNRDTPYEQYF
TRBJ1-4,.,.,TRBV4-1,TGCGCCAGCAGCCAAGCCGGAGCGAGTGCAACTAATGAAAAACTGTTTTTT,CASSQAGASATNEKLFF
TRBJ1-1,few,TRBD1,TRBV18,TGTGCCAGCTCACCAGACAGGGTGAACACTGAAGCTTTCTTT,CASSPDRVNTEAFF
TRBJ1-2,.,.,TRBV6-6,TGTGCCAGCAGTCTGGGGGGGGTCGGCTATGGCTACACCTTC,CASSLGGVGYGYTF
TRBJ2-7,.,.,TRBV7-9,TGTGCCAGCAGCTTACAGGGCGAGCAGTACTTC,CASSLQGEQYF
TRBJ2-6,few,.,TRBV19,TGTGCCAGCGGACAATCTGGGGCCAACGTCCTGACTTTC,CASGQSGANVLTF
TRBJ1-6,.,.,TRBV2,TGTGCCAGTTCCCGGGACACGGATTCACCCCTCCACTTT,CASSRDTDSPLHF
TRBJ2-7,once,.,TRBV6-2/TRBV6-3,TGTGCCAGCAGTTACCCTTCTCGGGGGGGACAGTCCTCCTACGAGCAGTACTTC,CASSYPSRGGQSSYEQYF
TRBJ2-3,.,TRBD2,TRBV5-1,TGCGCCAGCAGCTTGGTAGTAGCGGGGCCTAGCACAGATACGCAGTATTTT,CASSLVVAGPSTDTQYF
TRBJ2-2,few,.,TRBV5-1,TGCGCCAGCAGCTTGGCAGGTGGGCAAAACACCGGGGAGCTGTTTTTT,CASSLAGGQNTGELFF